This entry concerns a single TCR beta chain. Trimming removed 8 bases from V and 4 bases from J; junction bases left unmatched: 4. The germline V gene encodes CDR1 SGHDN and CDR2 FVKESK. The CDR3 consists of 13 residues. Seattle's enrolled individuals joined amid active infection and were then monitored longitudinally. This entry comes from a study of blood T cell repertoires in COVID-19. About the research overall: Acute and convalescent COVID-19 specimens originated in the United States, Italy and Spain. From T cells, B-cell-depleted T cells, or PBMCs came the material, which was cDNA or gDNA.

Clones were sequenced by immunoSEQ multiplex PCR, and TCRdb holds only the in-frame ones, with some missing. The data show hundreds of thousands of clones, 88% seen once. The sequenced sample was peripheral blood. V is TRBV14 and J is TRBJ2-1; 8 nucleotides agree with TRBD2. The clonotype originates from a woman in her forties or fifties with COVID-19, enrolled during active disease. The CDR3 DNA sequence: TGTGCCAGCGGCAGCGGGGGATACAATGAGCAGTTCTTC. It specifies CASGSGGYNEQFF.